These 23 T cell receptor beta chains were all obtained from the same sample, sequenced in a study of blood T cell repertoires in COVID-19. Generated by immunoSEQ multiplex PCR, the TCRdb table keeps only in-frame clones and is missing some. The table lists about 380,000 clones, over 75% of them singletons. Material: PBMCs or T cells enriched from blood (not recorded which). These receptors originate from a man aged 25-45 years who had recovered from COVID-19.

This chain joins TRBV6-5 and TRBJ2-7, with 7 bases matching TRBD1. The germline V gene has CDR1 MNHEY and CDR2 SVGAGI. The CDR3 totals 12 residues. Trimming took 6 bases from V and 4 from J; bases not matched to a gene: 3. The CDR3 DNA reads TGTGCCAGCAGACAACAGGGGTACGAGCAGTACTTC. Translation: CASRQQGYEQYF.

The V gene is TRBV6-5, the J gene TRBJ1-6; TRBD1 matches 7 bases. J was trimmed by 8 bases and V by 0 bases; bases with no gene match: 4. The CDR3 sequence is 15 residues long. Looked up from germline, CDR1 is MNHEY and CDR2 is SVGAGI. The CDR3 DNA sequence: TGTGCCAGCAGTTACTCGAACAGGGGTGATTCACCCCTCCACTTT. It yields the protein CASSYSNRGDSPLHF.

V usage is TRBV10-3 and J usage is TRBJ2-5, with D uncertain. Trimming left V 5 bases short and J 5 bases short, with 12 bases between. CDR1 and CDR2 (germline): ENHRY, SYGVKD. The CDR3 is 13 residues long. The CDR3 sequence: CAISPESEETQYF. In DNA form, the CDR3 reads TGTGCCATCAGTCCAGAAAGCGAGGAGACCCAGTACTTC.

This clone showed up just a few times. The V gene is TRBV18, the J gene TRBJ2-5; perhaps TRBD1 as D (5 bases). The CDR3 runs to 13 residues. V was clipped by 3 bases and J by 2 bases, with 7 bases between them. The germline V gene encodes CDR1 KGHSH and CDR2 LQKENI. The CDR3 nucleotides read TGTGCCAGCTCACCCCGACAGCAAGAGACCCAGTACTTC. Translated, it gives CASSPRQQETQYF.

The chain joins TRBV5-4 to TRBJ2-1, with 7 bases lining up with TRBD2. V gave up 7 bases and J gave up 5 bases; unmatched junction bases: 6. The CDR3 spans 13 residues. CDR1 and CDR2 from the germline V gene are SGHNT and YYREEE (reference sequence). The CDR3 sequence is CASSPGGNNEQFF. CDR3 coding DNA: TGTGCCAGCTCACCGGGGGGAAACAATGAGCAGTTCTTC.

The chain carries TRBV5-1 and TRBJ1-6, with D tentatively TRBD1 (6 bases). Looked up from germline, CDR1 is SGHRS and CDR2 is YFSETQ. V shed 4 bases and J shed 7 bases, with 18 bases lying between them. This CDR3 has 16 residues. The DNA of the CDR3 is TGCGCCAGCAGCACAAGCCAACAGGGTAGGAATTCACCCCTCCACTTT. Protein: CASSTSQQGRNSPLHF.

The chain links TRBV5-6 to TRBJ2-1; TRBD2 aligns across 12 bases. The junction had 11 bases not matched to a gene; V was cut back by 4 bases and J by 15 bases. CDR3 length equals 14 residues. The germline gives CDR1 SGHDT, CDR2 YYEEEE. The CDR3 region has the DNA TGTGCCAGCAGCCCCCGACTAGCGGGGGACCCACGGTTCTTC. This gives the protein CASSPRLAGDPRFF.

A note on this clone: A junction end diverges from the germline sequence, so it may reflect a read error. V usage is TRBV7-7 and J usage is TRBJ1-3; D gene ambiguous. CDR3 length equals 12 residues. Looked up from germline, CDR1 is SSHAT and CDR2 is FNYEAQ (reference sequence). CDR3: CASSPGGNTIYF. Written as DNA, the CDR3 is TGTGCTAGCAGCCCTGGCGGAAACACCATATATTTT.

The V gene is TRBV3-1 (or the pseudogene TRBV3-2), the J gene TRBJ1-6; D unresolved. The germline V gene has CDR1 LGHDT and CDR2 YNNKEL (reference sequence). The CDR3 extends over 16 amino acids. Deletions cut 4 bases from V and 6 bases from J, with 16 bases between. The CDR3 DNA follows: TGTGCCAGCAGCCCTAGAACGGGGTATGCTAATTCACCCCTCCACTTT. Its protein product is CASSPRTGYANSPLHF.

This clone was detected once. V and J are TRBV6-5 and TRBJ2-5; 8 bases agree with TRBD2. In germline, CDR1 is MNHEY, CDR2 SVGAGI. Trimming took 0 bases from V and 4 from J; bases not matched to a gene: 4. This CDR3 is built from 15 residues. The CDR3 DNA reads as TGTGCCAGCAGTTACTCATACGGGGGGGGAGAGACCCAGTACTTC. It is translated as CASSYSYGGGETQYF.

The chain couples TRBV19 to TRBJ1-2; D may be TRBD1 (5 bases). Deletions cut 6 bases from V and 3 bases from J, with 17 bases between. Germline CDR1 and CDR2: LNHDA and SQIVND (reference sequence). This CDR3 contains 15 residues. CDR3 nucleotides: TGTGCCAGTAGCTTTTCCCGTGGGGCGGACTATGGCTACACCTTC. Translated: CASSFSRGADYGYTF.

The chain employs TRBV9 and TRBJ2-7, with D possibly matching TRBD1 (6 bases). V lost 2 bases and J 2 bases, leaving 20 bases between the germline ends. This CDR3 region has 17 residues. Per the germline V gene, CDR1 is SGDLS and CDR2 is YYNGEE. CDR3 sequence reads: CASSVGASGDWTYEQYF. The CDR3 DNA is TGTGCCAGCAGCGTGGGAGCCTCAGGGGATTGGACCTACGAGCAGTACTTC.

V is TRBV2 and J is TRBJ1-6; possibly TRBD1 for D (5 bases). V lost 2 bases and J 9 bases, leaving 11 bases between the germline ends. This CDR3 is built from 14 residues. CDR1 and CDR2 from the germline V gene are SNHLY and FYNNEI. CDR3 sequence: CASSELPGISPLHF. DNA for the CDR3: TGTGCCAGCAGTGAACTCCCAGGGATTTCACCCCTCCACTTT.

In its sample, this clone was seen once. The chain uses TRBV11-2 and TRBJ1-4; TRBD1 is a possible D gene (5 bases). V lost 5 bases, J lost 0 bases, and 10 bases lay in between. This CDR3 is 15 amino acids long. CDR1 is SGHAT, CDR2 FQNNGV, per germline. The CDR3 DNA reads TGTGCCAGCAGCCTTGGGACTGCAACTAATGAAAAACTGTTTTTT. Translating it yields CASSLGTATNEKLFF.

Comments on this clone: The same CDR3 is also encoded by other DNA sequences in this sample. Here the CDR3 DNA reads TGTGCCAGCAGCCCCACAGGGAATCAGCCCCAGCATTTT. Protein product: CASSPTGNQPQHF. The genes are TRBV7-9 and TRBJ1-5; D is perhaps TRBD1 (6 bases). This CDR3 is built from 13 residues. V lost 5 bases and J 4 bases, leaving 9 bases between the germline ends. The germline CDR1 and CDR2 sequences are SEHNR and FQNEAQ (reference sequence).

The chain has TRBV18 and TRBJ2-7; TRBD1 matches 9 bases. The length of the CDR3 is 13 residues. The junction had 2 bases not matched to a gene; V was cut back by 4 bases and J by 4 bases. CDR1 is KGHSH and CDR2 is LQKENI in the germline V gene. CDR3 residues: CASSLGQGYEQYF. The CDR3 DNA reads TGTGCCAGCTCACTTGGACAGGGGTACGAGCAGTACTTC.

This clone has only a few counts. The chain combines TRBV27 with TRBJ1-4, with unresolved D. Germline loops: CDR1 MNHEY, CDR2 SMNVEV (reference sequence). CDR3 size: 13 residues. Trimming cost V 0 bases and J 5 bases, with 4 bases left between them. CDR3 sequence reads: CASSLSRNEKLFF. The CDR3 DNA is TGTGCCAGCAGTTTATCTAGAAATGAAAAACTGTTTTTT.

This clone was counted once. The chain has TRBV6-5 and TRBJ2-6; TRBD2 is a possible D gene (5 bases). Deletions cut 1 base from V and 2 bases from J, with 6 bases between. Germline V gives CDR1 MNHEY, CDR2 SVGAGI. The CDR3 is 15 amino acids. In nucleotides, the CDR3 is TGTGCCAGCAGTTACTACGGGACTGGGGCCAACGTCCTGACTTTC. Translated, it gives CASSYYGTGANVLTF.

The V and J genes are TRBV28 and TRBJ2-7; unclear D gene. The CDR3 consists of 11 residues. Between the trimmed V and J ends, which lost 6 bases and 4 bases, there was a span of 7 bases. In germline, CDR1 is MDHEN, CDR2 SYDVKM. The CDR3 DNA follows: TGTGCCAGCAGCCGCTATTACGAGCAGTACTTC. Its protein product is CASSRYYEQYF.

The chain is built from TRBV10-3 and TRBJ1-1; weak D call: TRBD1 (6 bases). This CDR3 is 11 amino acids long. Germline values: CDR1 ENHRY, CDR2 SYGVKD. The ends were cut back, 11 bases at V and 2 bases at J, with 9 bases in the middle. The CDR3 loop reads CASQGNTEAFF. CDR3 nucleotides: TGTGCCTCACAGGGAAACACTGAAGCTTTCTTT.

CDR3 amino acids: CASSSSGTGYFGEETQYF. The CDR3 DNA is TGTGCCAGCAGTTCTTCCGGGACAGGGTATTTCGGGGAAGAGACCCAGTACTTC. The V gene is TRBV27, the J gene TRBJ2-5; 9 bases are shared with TRBD1. V was pared by 4 bases and J by 3 bases, with 15 bases of the junction left unmatched. The CDR3 runs to 18 residues. Germline V lookup: CDR1 MNHEY, CDR2 SMNVEV (reference sequence).

The rearrangement uses TRBV28 and TRBJ1-2; D may be TRBD1 (5 bases). Germline CDR1 is MDHEN and CDR2 is SYDVKM. V lost 5 bases to trimming and J lost 5 bases, with 12 bases between them. The CDR3 is 13 amino acids. CDR3 nucleotides: TGTGCCAGCAGTACTCGACAGCAGTATGGCTACACCTTC. Protein sequence: CASSTRQQYGYTF.

This chain joins TRBV5-4 and TRBJ2-7, with D hard to call. Germline V CDR1 and CDR2: SGHNT, YYREEE (reference sequence). Trimming cost V 4 bases and J 4 bases, with 9 bases left between them. This CDR3 is 12 amino acids long. CDR3 coding DNA: TGTGCCAGCAGCCTCAACACGTACGAGCAGTACTTC. Translation: CASSLNTYEQYF.